The clone carrying this T cell receptor (beta chain) was detected only a few times. Its antigen is unknown. The sample is drawn from a study of cytomegalovirus exposure and HLA in healthy donors. General observations from the study: Confirmation was obtained in vitro that three CMV-associated chains are specific for CMV antigens. Several V segments, TRBV6-2 and TRBV6-3 among them, could not be told apart and were dropped. With DRB1 most and HLA-C fewest, TCR association rates differed between HLA loci in a later analysis.

PCR used 60 Vbeta primers and 13 Jbeta primers. Repertoires were generated with immunoSEQ multiplex PCR, while TCRdb's copy carries only in-frame clones and drops some. Of some 200,000 clones listed, roughly 83% were seen once; the top ten hold roughly 1.5%. J was trimmed by 5 bases and V by 5 bases; bases with no gene match: 5. Germline CDR1 and CDR2: MNHEY and SVGAGI. The CDR3 consists of 13 residues. Source material: PBMCs. The receptor comes from a girl aged 10-17 years in good health and CMV-seronegative. This chain uses TRBV6-5 with TRBJ1-1; 7 bases agree with TRBD1. CDR3 coding DNA: TGTGCCAGCAGTGCAGACAGGGCTACTGAAGCTTTCTTT. This sequence encodes CASSADRATEAFF.